This record concerns one T cell receptor beta chain sequence. Assay used: immunoSEQ multiplex PCR; TCRdb lists only in-frame clones, some missing. The data show about 15,000 clones, with about two thirds seen just once and 22% held by the top ten. This entry is derived from a study of tumor-infiltrating lymphocytes in localized non-small cell lung cancer. About the study: The cohort mixed smokers and never-smokers, several histologies, and some post-neoadjuvant-chemotherapy samples.

Sequences were obtained from uninvolved lung tissue not adjacent to the tumor. This TCR came from a human donor with non-small cell lung cancer.

The CDR3 DNA reads as TGCACCAGCAGCCAACTAACCACGTTGTGGGGGACTAGCGGGAGGCCAGGAGAGACCCAGTACTTC. Amino acid sequence: CTSSQLTTLWGTSGRPGETQYF. The chain links TRBV1 to TRBJ2-5; no DNA check was done on the table's D call, TRBD2. TRBV1 is designated a pseudogene. The CDR3 runs 22 residues.